The source of this TCR beta chain is a study of blood T cell repertoires in COVID-19. About the research overall: In each case, the material was cDNA or gDNA derived from T cells, B-cell-depleted T cells, or PBMCs.

Measured with immunoSEQ multiplex PCR; TCRdb has only the in-frame clones, and not every one. The top ten clones hold around 3.7% of a sample with about 130,000 clones, about 88% of them seen once. CDR3 size: 15 residues. After removal of 4 bases from V and 3 bases from J, the junction contained 5 bases not matched to a gene. Germline lookup yields CDR1 SNHLY and CDR2 FYNNEI. This chain uses TRBV2 with TRBJ1-5; 8 bases agree with TRBD1. The TCR sequence derives from a man aged 50 to 60 with active COVID-19. The sequenced sample consisted of peripheral blood. The chain's CDR3 is CASSGQGANNQPQHF. CDR3 in DNA: TGTGCCAGCAGTGGTCAGGGGGCAAACAATCAGCCCCAGCATTTT. Complete variable domain (other parts from reference TRBV2 and TRBJ1-5): EPEVTQTPSHQVTQMGQEVILRCVPISNHLYFYWYRQILGQKVEFLVSFYNNEISEKSEIFDDQFSVERPDGSNFTLKIRSTKLEDSAMYFCASSGQGANNQPQHFGDGTRLSIL.